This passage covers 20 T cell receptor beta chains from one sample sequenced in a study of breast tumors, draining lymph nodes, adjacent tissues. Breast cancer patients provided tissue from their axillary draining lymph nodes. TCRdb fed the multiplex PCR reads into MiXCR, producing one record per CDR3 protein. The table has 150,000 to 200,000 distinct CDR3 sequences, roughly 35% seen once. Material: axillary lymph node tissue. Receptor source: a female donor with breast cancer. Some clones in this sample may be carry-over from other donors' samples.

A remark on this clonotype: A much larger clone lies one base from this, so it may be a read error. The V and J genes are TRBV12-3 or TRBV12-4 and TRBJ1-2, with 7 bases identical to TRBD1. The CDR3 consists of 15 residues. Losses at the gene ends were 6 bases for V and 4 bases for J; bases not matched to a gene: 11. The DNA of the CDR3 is TGTGCCAGCAGCCCCCTGACAGGGAACATCTATGGCTACACCTTC. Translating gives CASSPLTGNIYGYTF.

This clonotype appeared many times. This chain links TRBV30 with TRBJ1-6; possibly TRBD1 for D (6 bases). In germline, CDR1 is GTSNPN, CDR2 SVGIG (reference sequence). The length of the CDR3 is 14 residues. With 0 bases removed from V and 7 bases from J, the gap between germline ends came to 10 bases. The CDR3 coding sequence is TGTGCCTGGAGTGTAGGGGGGACAAATTCACCCCTCCACTTT. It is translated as CAWSVGGTNSPLHF.

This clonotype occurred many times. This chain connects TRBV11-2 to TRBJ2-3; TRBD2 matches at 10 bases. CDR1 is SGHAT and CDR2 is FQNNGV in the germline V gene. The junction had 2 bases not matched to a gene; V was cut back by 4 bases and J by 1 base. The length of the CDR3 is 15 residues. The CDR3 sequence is CASSSGTSGTDTQYF. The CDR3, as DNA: TGTGCCAGCAGCTCCGGGACTAGCGGCACAGATACGCAGTATTTT.

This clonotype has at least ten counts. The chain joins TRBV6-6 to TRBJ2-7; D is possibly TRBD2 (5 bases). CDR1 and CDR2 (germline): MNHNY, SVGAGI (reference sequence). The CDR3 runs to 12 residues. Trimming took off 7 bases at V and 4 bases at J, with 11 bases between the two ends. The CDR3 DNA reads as TGTGCCAGCACCGTAGGGAGATACGAGCAGTACTTC. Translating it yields CASTVGRYEQYF.

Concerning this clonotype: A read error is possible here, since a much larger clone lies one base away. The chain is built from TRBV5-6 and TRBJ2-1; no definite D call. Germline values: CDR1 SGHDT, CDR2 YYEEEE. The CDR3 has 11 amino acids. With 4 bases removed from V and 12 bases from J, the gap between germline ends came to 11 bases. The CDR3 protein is CASSTPTAQFF. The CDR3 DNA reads TGTGCCAGCAGCACACCGACGGCGCAGTTCTTC.

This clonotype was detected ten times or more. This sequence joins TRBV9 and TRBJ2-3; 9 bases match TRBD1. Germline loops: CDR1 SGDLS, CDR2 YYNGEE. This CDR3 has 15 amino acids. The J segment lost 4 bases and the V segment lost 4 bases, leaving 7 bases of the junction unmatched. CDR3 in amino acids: CASSLPGQGSDTQYF. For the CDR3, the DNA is TGTGCCAGCAGCTTACCGGGACAGGGTTCAGATACGCAGTATTTT.

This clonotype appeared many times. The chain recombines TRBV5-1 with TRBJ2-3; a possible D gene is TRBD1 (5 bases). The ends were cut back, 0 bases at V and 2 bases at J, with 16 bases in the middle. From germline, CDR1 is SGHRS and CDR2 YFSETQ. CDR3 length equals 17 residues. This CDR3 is CASSLGSMTAYTDTQYF. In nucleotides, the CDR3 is TGCGCCAGCAGCTTGGGCTCAATGACAGCTTACACAGATACGCAGTATTTT.

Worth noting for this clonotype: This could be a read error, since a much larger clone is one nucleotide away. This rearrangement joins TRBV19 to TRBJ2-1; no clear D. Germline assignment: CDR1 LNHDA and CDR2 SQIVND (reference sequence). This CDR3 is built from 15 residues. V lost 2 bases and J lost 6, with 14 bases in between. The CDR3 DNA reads TGTGCCAGTAGTATATGGTCGGTTCCCGGCAATGAGCAGTTCTTC. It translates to CASSIWSVPGNEQFF.

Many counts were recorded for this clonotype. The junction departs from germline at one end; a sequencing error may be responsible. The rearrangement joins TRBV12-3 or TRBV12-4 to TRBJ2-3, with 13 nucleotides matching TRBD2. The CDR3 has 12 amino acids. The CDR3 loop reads CASSFSTSGRGF. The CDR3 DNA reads TGTGCCAGCAGTTTTAGTACTAGCGGGAGGGGGTTT.

The CDR3 sequence: CASRPYRGPDEQFF. DNA for the CDR3: TGTGCCAGCAGACCGTACAGGGGGCCGGATGAGCAGTTCTTC. The chain employs TRBV6-2 or TRBV6-3 and TRBJ2-1; 9 nucleotides agree with TRBD1. The CDR3 runs 14 residues. Germline-derived CDR1 and CDR2 are MNHEY and SVGEGT. The V gene end was trimmed by 6 bases and the J gene end by 8 bases; junction bases not matched to a gene: 8.

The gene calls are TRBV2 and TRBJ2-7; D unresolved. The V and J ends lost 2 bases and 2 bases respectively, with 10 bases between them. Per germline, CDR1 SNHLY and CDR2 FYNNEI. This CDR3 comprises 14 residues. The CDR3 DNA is TGTGCCAGCAGTGAACTCCCCTTGGCCTACGAGCAGTACTTC. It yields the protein CASSELPLAYEQYF.

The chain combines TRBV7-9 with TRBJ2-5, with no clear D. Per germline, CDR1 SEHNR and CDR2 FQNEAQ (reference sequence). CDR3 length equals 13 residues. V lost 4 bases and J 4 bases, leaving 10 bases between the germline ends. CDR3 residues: CASSSPAGETQYF. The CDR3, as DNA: TGTGCCAGCAGCTCTCCGGCAGGAGAGACCCAGTACTTC.

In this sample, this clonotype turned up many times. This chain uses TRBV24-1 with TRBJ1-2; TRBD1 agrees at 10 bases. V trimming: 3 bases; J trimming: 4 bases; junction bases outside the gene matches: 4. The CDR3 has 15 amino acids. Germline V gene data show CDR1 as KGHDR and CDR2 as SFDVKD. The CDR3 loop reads CATSDEGTGVYGYTF. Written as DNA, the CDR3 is TGTGCCACCAGTGATGAGGGGACAGGGGTCTATGGCTACACCTTC.

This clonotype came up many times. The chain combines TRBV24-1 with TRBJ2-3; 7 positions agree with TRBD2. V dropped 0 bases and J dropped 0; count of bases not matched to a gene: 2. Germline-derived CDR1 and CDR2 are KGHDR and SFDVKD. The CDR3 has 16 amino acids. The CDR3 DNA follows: TGTGCCACCAGTGATTTGGCTAGCGGAAGCACAGATACGCAGTATTTT. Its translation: CATSDLASGSTDTQYF.

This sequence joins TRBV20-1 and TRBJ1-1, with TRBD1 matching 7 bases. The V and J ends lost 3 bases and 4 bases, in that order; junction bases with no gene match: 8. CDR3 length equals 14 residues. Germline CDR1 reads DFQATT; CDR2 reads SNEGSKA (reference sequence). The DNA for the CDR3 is TGCAGTGCTAGCCGACAGGGTTTGAGCACTGAAGCTTTCTTT. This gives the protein CSASRQGLSTEAFF.

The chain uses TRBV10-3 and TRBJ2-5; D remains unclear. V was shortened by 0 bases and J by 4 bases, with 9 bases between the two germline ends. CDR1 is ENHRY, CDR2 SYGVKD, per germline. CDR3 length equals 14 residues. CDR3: CAISESSTSETQYF. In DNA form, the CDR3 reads TGTGCCATCAGTGAGTCGAGCACTTCAGAGACCCAGTACTTC.

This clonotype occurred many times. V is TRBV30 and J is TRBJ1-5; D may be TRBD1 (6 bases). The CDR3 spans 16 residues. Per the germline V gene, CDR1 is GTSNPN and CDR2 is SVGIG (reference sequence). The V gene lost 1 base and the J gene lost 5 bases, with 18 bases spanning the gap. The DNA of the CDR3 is TGTGCCTGGAGTGGTCTAGGGGGGTTGGGCGATCAGCCCCAGCATTTT. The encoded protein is CAWSGLGGLGDQPQHF.

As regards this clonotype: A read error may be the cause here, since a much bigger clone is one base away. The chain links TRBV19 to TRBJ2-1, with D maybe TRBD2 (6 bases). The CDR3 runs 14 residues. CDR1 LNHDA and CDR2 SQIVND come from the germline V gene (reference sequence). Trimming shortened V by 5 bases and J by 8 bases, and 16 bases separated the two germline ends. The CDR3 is CASSVGGIVDEQFF. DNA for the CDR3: TGTGCCAGTAGTGTGGGAGGCATTGTGGATGAGCAGTTCTTC.

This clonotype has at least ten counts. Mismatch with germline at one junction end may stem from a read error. The CDR3 DNA reads TGTGTCAGCAGCTTGGGCAGGAGCTCTGGAAACACCATATATTTT. Translated: CVSSLGRSSGNTIYF. The chain is built from TRBV11-2 and TRBJ1-3, with D hard to call. CDR3 size: 15 residues. The germline gives CDR1 SGHAT, CDR2 FQNNGV. The full variable domain, completed using reference TRBV11-2 and TRBJ1-3, is EAGVAQSPRYKIIEKRQSVAFWCNPISGHATLYWYQQILGQGPKLLIQFQNNGVVDDSQLPKDRFSAERLKGVDSTLKIQPAKLEDSAVYLCVSSLGRSSGNTIYFGEGSWLTVV.

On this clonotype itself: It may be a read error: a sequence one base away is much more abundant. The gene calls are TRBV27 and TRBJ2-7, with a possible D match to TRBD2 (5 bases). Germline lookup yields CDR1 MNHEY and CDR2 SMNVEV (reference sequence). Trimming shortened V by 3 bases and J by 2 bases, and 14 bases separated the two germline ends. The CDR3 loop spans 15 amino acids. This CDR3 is CASSFRASRTYEQYF. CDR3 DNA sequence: TGTGCCAGCAGTTTTAGGGCTAGCAGGACCTACGAGCAGTACTTC.